The 27 T cell receptor beta chains below all came from one sample that was sequenced in a study of blood T cell repertoires in COVID-19 (dated by TCRdb to about 2020). The library was produced with the immunoSEQ multiplex PCR assay. TCRdb provides this immuneACCESS table in a form limited to in-frame rearrangements. Some clones are lacking; in checked studies, under half of them reflect an unresolved V gene, and why the rest are absent is not known. This sample gives roughly 56,000 clones in total; around 86% of them show up just once. The ten top clones hold 6.5% of the sample. The specimen sequenced was peripheral blood. Receptors originate from a man aged 50 or older with active COVID-19.

The chain uses TRBV5-8 and TRBJ2-3, with TRBD1 identical over 9 bases. Germline CDR1 is SGHTS and CDR2 is YDEGEE. The CDR3 loop spans 15 amino acids. Trimming took 4 bases from V and 0 from J; bases not matched to a gene: 3. The CDR3 loop is CASSPTGGSTDTQYF. The CDR3 bases are TGTGCCAGCAGCCCCACAGGGGGCAGCACAGATACGCAGTATTTT.

The CDR3 reads CASSLGTGFLTTQYF. The DNA for the CDR3 is TGTGCCAGCAGCTTAGGGACAGGATTTCTTACGACCCAGTACTTC. The genes are TRBV7-2 and TRBJ2-5; 7 bases are shared with TRBD1. Unmatched junction bases numbered 9, after V lost 1 base and J lost 7 bases. The germline V gene encodes CDR1 SGHTA and CDR2 FQGNSA. This CDR3 is built from 15 residues.

The rearrangement joins TRBV15 to TRBJ1-6; D not resolved. This CDR3 contains 13 residues. CDR1 and CDR2 from the germline V gene are LNHNV and YYDKDF (reference sequence). V lost 3 bases and J lost 8, with 8 bases in between. In DNA, the CDR3 is TGTGCCACCAGCAGGGGGAGTGATTCACCCCTCCACTTT. Translation gives CATSRGSDSPLHF.

This sequence joins TRBV3-1 (or the pseudogene TRBV3-2) and TRBJ2-7, with D tentatively TRBD2 (5 bases). Looked up from germline, CDR1 is LGHDT and CDR2 is YNNKEL (reference sequence). V was shortened by 1 base and J by 5 bases, with 12 bases between the two germline ends. This CDR3 has 14 amino acids. CDR3 DNA sequence: TGTGCCAGCAGCCAAGTAGGACTCGGGGACGAGCAGTACTTC. Its translation: CASSQVGLGDEQYF.

V and J are TRBV4-2 and TRBJ2-1; TRBD2 might be the D (6 bases). V was cut by 6 bases and J by 4 bases, with 19 bases left in between. The CDR3 has 16 amino acids. CDR1 and CDR2 from the germline V gene are LGHNA and YNFKEQ. CDR3 amino acids: CASSPDSGNIYNEQFF. CDR3 DNA: TGTGCCAGCAGTCCTGATAGCGGAAACATTTACAATGAGCAGTTCTTC.

J is TRBJ2-1 and V is TRBV2, with unresolved D. V gave up 4 bases and J gave up 15 bases, with 13 bases separating them. Germline CDR1 and CDR2: SNHLY and FYNNEI. The CDR3 loop spans 11 amino acids. The CDR3 DNA follows: TGTGCCAGCAGTGCCACCCTACTTTGGTTCTTC. It codes for CASSATLLWFF.

The chain joins TRBV6-2 or TRBV6-3 to TRBJ2-1; D gene uncertain. Deletions cut 5 bases from V and 0 bases from J, with 11 bases between. The CDR3 contains 15 residues. Germline CDR1 is MNHEY and CDR2 is SVGEGT. The CDR3 spells CASSHRAVSYNEQFF. The CDR3, as DNA: TGTGCCAGCAGTCATCGTGCGGTCTCCTACAATGAGCAGTTCTTC.

The chain combines TRBV7-9 with TRBJ2-3; a possible D gene is TRBD1 (5 bases). V lost 0 bases to trimming and J lost 2 bases, with 9 bases between them. CDR3 length: 15 residues. CDR1 is SEHNR and CDR2 is FQNEAQ in the germline V gene (reference sequence). This CDR3 is CASSLALTATDTQYF. In DNA, the CDR3 is TGTGCCAGCAGCTTAGCGCTGACAGCCACAGATACGCAGTATTTT.

J is TRBJ2-1 and V is TRBV7-6; 8 nucleotides agree with TRBD2. This CDR3 comprises 17 residues. Germline V CDR1 and CDR2: SGHVS, FNYEAQ. V gave up 0 bases and J gave up 2 bases; unmatched junction bases: 6. CDR3 DNA: TGTGCCAGCAGCTTAGCCCCTCCGGGACTAGCCTACAATGAGCAGTTCTTC. Translation gives CASSLAPPGLAYNEQFF.

This chain links TRBV4-2 with TRBJ1-1; D unresolved. Germline CDR1 reads LGHNA; CDR2 reads YNFKEQ. The CDR3 spans 14 residues. Trimming took 0 bases from V and 1 from J, leaving 6 bases between them. The CDR3 spells CASSQEPGNTEAFF. Written as DNA, the CDR3 is TGTGCCAGCAGCCAAGAGCCGGGGAACACTGAAGCTTTCTTT.

This clone was seen a few times. The junction does not match germline at one end; this may be a read error. The V call is TRBV30, the J call TRBJ2-3; weak D call: TRBD2 (7 bases). The length of the CDR3 is 14 residues. CDR1 GTSNPN and CDR2 SVGIG come from the germline V gene (reference sequence). The DNA of the CDR3 is TGTGCCTGGGGTGTGGGGGGGGCCGAAGATACGCAGTATTTT. It is translated as CAWGVGGAEDTQYF.

The chain carries TRBV9 and TRBJ2-3; TRBD1 matches 9 bases. Germline values: CDR1 SGDLS, CDR2 YYNGEE. This CDR3 region has 16 residues. Trimming took 1 base from V and 8 from J; bases not matched to a gene: 11. Written as DNA, the CDR3 is TGTGCCAGCAGCGTAATTAAGGGACAGGGAAGGGGTACGCAGTATTTT. Translating it yields CASSVIKGQGRGTQYF.

CDR3 sequence (DNA): TGTGCCAGCAACCCTTCGCACGGGGGGCCTAATTCACCCCTCCACTTT. It is translated as CASNPSHGGPNSPLHF. This sequence joins TRBV9 and TRBJ1-6; possibly TRBD1 for D (6 bases). Trimming stripped 6 bases from V and 6 bases from J, with 19 bases between. Germline V lookup: CDR1 SGDLS, CDR2 YYNGEE. This CDR3 comprises 16 residues.

This chain links TRBV27 with TRBJ2-7, with TRBD2 identical over 12 bases. The V segment lost 5 bases and the J segment 3 bases; nucleotides outside the gene matches: 5. Germline V lookup: CDR1 MNHEY, CDR2 SMNVEV (reference sequence). The CDR3 has 15 residues. The CDR3 DNA is TGTGCCAGCAGTATTCTAGCGGGGGGGTTCTACGAGCAGTACTTC. Its protein is CASSILAGGFYEQYF.

In its sample, this clone was seen a few times. The rearrangement uses TRBV18 and TRBJ2-5, with D hard to call. This CDR3 comprises 14 residues. The V end lost 2 bases, the J end lost 4 bases, and 11 bases lay between the germline ends. Germline V lookup: CDR1 KGHSH, CDR2 LQKENI. The DNA of the CDR3 is TGTGCCAGCTCACCAACTGTGTCCGGAGAGACCCAGTACTTC. This translates into CASSPTVSGETQYF.

The chain has TRBV29-1 and TRBJ2-1; D possibly corresponds to TRBD2 (6 bases). This CDR3 has 14 residues. CDR1 is SQVTM, CDR2 ANQGSEA, per germline. The V gene lost 4 bases and the J gene lost 5 bases, with 15 bases spanning the gap. The CDR3 bases are TGCAGCGTTGCCGGGCGGGACGGACACAATGAGCAGTTCTTC. Protein product: CSVAGRDGHNEQFF.

The gene calls are TRBV19 and TRBJ1-5, with 10 bases lining up with TRBD1. There are 13 residues in the CDR3. Trimming at V came to 10 bases and at J to 6 bases, leaving 6 bases not matched to a gene. Germline CDR1 reads LNHDA; CDR2 reads SQIVND (reference sequence). The CDR3 DNA is TGTGCCACTGCGGACAGGGGGTTTCAGCCCCAGCATTTT. The encoded protein is CATADRGFQPQHF.

The chain links TRBV4-1 to TRBJ2-5; the match to TRBD2 covers 9 bases. This CDR3 has 18 amino acids. Trimming took 3 bases from V and 7 from J; bases not matched to a gene: 18. CDR1 is MGHRA and CDR2 is YSYEKL in the germline V gene. CDR3 bases: TGCGCCAGCAGCCAGGGAATGGGGCGGGGGGGGCCCCGGAGGACCCAGTACTTC. Protein sequence: CASSQGMGRGGPRRTQYF.

The rearrangement uses TRBV5-5 and TRBJ2-3, with 8 bases that match TRBD1. Germline assignment: CDR1 SGHKS and CDR2 YYEKEE (reference sequence). The CDR3 loop spans 15 amino acids. Trimming at V came to 2 bases and at J to 6 bases, leaving 8 bases not matched to a gene. CDR3 region: CASSFWRTGRDTQYF. DNA of the CDR3: TGTGCCAGCAGCTTCTGGAGGACAGGGCGGGATACGCAGTATTTT. The whole variable domain, filled in from reference TRBV5-5 and TRBJ2-3, reads DAGVTQSPTHLIKTRGQQVTLRCSPISGHKSVSWYQQVLGQGPQFIFQYYEKEERGRGNFPDRFSARQFPNYSSELNVNALLLGDSALYLCASSFWRTGRDTQYFGPGTRLTVL.

The chain carries TRBV6-1 and TRBJ1-1; D is uncertain. The CDR3 length is 11 residues. Germline V gives CDR1 MNHNS, CDR2 SASEGT. V gave up 3 bases and J gave up 8 bases, with 7 bases separating them. CDR3 sequence: CASSDAGEAFF. The CDR3 region has the DNA TGTGCCAGCAGTGATGCGGGGGAAGCTTTCTTT.

V gene TRBV19 combines with J gene TRBJ1-1; maybe TRBD1 (5 bases). Trimming removed 6 bases from V and 2 bases from J, with 10 bases in between. CDR3 size: 13 residues. Per germline, CDR1 LNHDA and CDR2 SQIVND (reference sequence). CDR3 in amino acids: CASSLTANTEAFF. As DNA, the CDR3 is TGTGCCAGTAGCTTGACAGCAAACACTGAAGCTTTCTTT. Variable domain in full (rest from reference TRBV19 and TRBJ1-1): DGGITQSPKYLFRKEGQNVTLSCEQNLNHDAMYWYRQDPGQGLRLIYYSQIVNDFQKGDIAEGYSVSREKKESFPLTVTSAQKNPTAFYLCASSLTANTEAFFGQGTRLTVV.

The chain employs TRBV2 and TRBJ1-6; D remains ambiguous. V dropped 11 bases and J dropped 9 bases, with 14 bases sitting between them. Germline CDR1 SNHLY, CDR2 FYNNEI. This CDR3 has 12 residues. CDR3 protein: CAGGVARSPLHF. CDR3 coding DNA: TGTGCCGGCGGGGTAGCCCGTTCACCCCTCCACTTT.

The genes are TRBV7-8 and TRBJ1-1, with D possibly being TRBD1 (6 bases). The CDR3 totals 14 residues. Germline V gene sequence: CDR1 SGHVS, CDR2 FQNEAQ. The ends were cut back, 2 bases at V and 4 bases at J, with 11 bases in the middle. The CDR3 nucleotides read TGTGCCAGCAGCTTATTGGGGGCGGGCACTGAAGCTTTCTTT. Amino acid sequence: CASSLLGAGTEAFF.

The rearrangement joins TRBV5-6 to TRBJ2-1; D is perhaps TRBD2 (5 bases). V was shortened by 4 bases and J by 0 bases, with 5 bases between the two germline ends. CDR1 SGHDT and CDR2 YYEEEE come from the germline V gene. The CDR3 loop spans 13 amino acids. The CDR3 sequence: CASSSGSYNEQFF. CDR3 coding DNA: TGTGCCAGCAGCAGCGGCTCCTACAATGAGCAGTTCTTC.

The chain combines TRBV10-3 with TRBJ2-3; the D is unclear. Germline V gene lookup returns CDR1 ENHRY and CDR2 SYGVKD. The V gene lost 0 bases and the J gene lost 6 bases, with 4 bases spanning the gap. The CDR3 covers 12 residues. For the CDR3, the DNA is TGTGCCATCAGTGAGTCCGAGGATACGCAGTATTTT. Translating gives CAISESEDTQYF.

The V and J genes are TRBV7-6 and TRBJ2-5; TRBD1 aligns across 10 bases. V trimming: 5 bases; J trimming: 2 bases; junction bases outside the gene matches: 14. The CDR3 has 18 amino acids. The germline V gene encodes CDR1 SGHVS and CDR2 FNYEAQ. CDR3 residues: CASSGDRGGTRAQETQYF. CDR3 sequence (DNA): TGTGCCAGCAGCGGGGACAGGGGAGGAACGCGTGCACAAGAGACCCAGTACTTC.

This rearrangement joins TRBV11-2 to TRBJ2-1; 7 nucleotides match TRBD1. The CDR3 totals 14 residues. Germline V CDR1 and CDR2: SGHAT, FQNNGV. V was clipped by 1 base and J by 9 bases; unmatched bases: 6. CDR3 loop: CASSLAGGSSEQFF. The CDR3 DNA sequence: TGTGCCAGCAGCTTAGCAGGGGGTAGTAGTGAGCAGTTCTTC.